Listed here is a single T cell receptor beta chain. Its matching antigen is unknown. The CDR3 is 14 residues long. Germline CDR1 and CDR2: MNHNS and SASEGT. V gave up 3 bases and J gave up 5 bases, with 13 bases separating them. 60 Vbeta and 13 Jbeta primers were used in PCR. Some clones are missing from TCRdb's copy, which holds only in-frame ones; the method was immunoSEQ multiplex PCR. The table includes some 200,000 clones, 65% to 85% detected once. The sample is drawn from a study of cytomegalovirus exposure and HLA in healthy donors. Study results and limitations: Most TCRs appeared rarely, but some public TCRs recurred in many donors.

The V and J genes are TRBV6-1 and TRBJ1-2; possibly TRBD1 for D (5 bases). Sequences were obtained from PBMCs. This TCR came from a boy aged 2-9 years in good health and CMV-seronegative. Written as DNA, the CDR3 is TGTGCCAGCAGTGACCCTGGACATATTTATGGCTACACCTTC. Encoded protein: CASSDPGHIYGYTF.